These 19 T cell receptor beta chains came from one sample sequenced in a study of T cell responses to AZD1222 COVID-19 vaccine. Measured with immunoSEQ multiplex PCR; TCRdb has only the in-frame clones, and not every one. The repertoire has fewer than 45,000 clones, approximately 91% of them found once; the top ten carry 5.5% to 7%. This sample comprised peripheral blood, obtained on day 0 of AZD1222 vaccination. The receptors derive from an adult in good health.

There are a few counts of this clone. This chain uses TRBV13 with TRBJ1-1; D is uncertain. Trimming shortened V by 1 base and J by 4 bases, and 1 base separated the two germline ends. The CDR3 totals 11 residues. Germline CDR1 PRHDT, CDR2 FYEKMQ (reference sequence). As DNA, the CDR3 is TGTGCCAGCAGCTTAGCCACTGAAGCTTTCTTT. It is translated as CASSLATEAFF.

This clone was counted between two and nine times. This sequence joins TRBV29-1 and TRBJ2-7, with D maybe TRBD2 (6 bases). V was cut by 6 bases and J by 6 bases, with 21 bases left in between. The CDR3 loop spans 14 amino acids. CDR1 is SQVTM, CDR2 ANQGSEA, per germline. CDR3 nucleotides: TGCAGCGTCCCCACCATCCATGGGGGGAGCGAGCAGTACTTC. Translated: CSVPTIHGGSEQYF.

The V gene is TRBV19, the J gene TRBJ1-3; D unclear. CDR1 and CDR2 (germline): LNHDA, SQIVND (reference sequence). The V gene lost 0 bases and the J gene lost 7 bases, with 25 bases spanning the gap. The CDR3 is 19 amino acids. The CDR3 loop is CASSIDFRSRAYVGNTIYF. In nucleotides, the CDR3 is TGTGCCAGTAGTATAGATTTCCGTAGTAGGGCCTACGTCGGGAACACCATATATTTT.

In this sample, this clone turned up a few times. The V and J genes are TRBV6-5 and TRBJ1-1; 8 bases agree with TRBD1. Germline CDR1 reads MNHEY; CDR2 reads SVGAGI. The CDR3 runs to 13 residues. The V gene end was trimmed by 5 bases and the J gene end by 5 bases; junction bases not matched to a gene: 4. The chain's CDR3 is CASSTGQGTEAFF. The CDR3 nucleotides read TGTGCCAGCAGTACAGGACAGGGAACTGAAGCTTTCTTT.

This clone was observed a few times. The V call is TRBV4-2, the J call TRBJ2-7; D ambiguous. Per germline, CDR1 LGHNA and CDR2 YNFKEQ. The CDR3 covers 14 residues. V was trimmed by 1 base and J by 1 base, leaving 8 bases between them. The CDR3: CASSQGVRSYEQYF. In DNA, the CDR3 is TGTGCCAGCAGCCAAGGGGTTAGGTCCTACGAGCAGTACTTC.

This clone occurred once. The chain combines TRBV4-3 with TRBJ2-1, with D maybe TRBD2 (6 bases). CDR1 is LGHNA, CDR2 YSLEER, per germline. V shed 0 bases and J shed 3 bases, with 12 bases lying between them. The CDR3 is 16 residues long. Here the CDR3 reads CASSQERRDLYNEQFF. CDR3 DNA: TGCGCCAGCAGCCAAGAACGGAGGGACCTCTACAATGAGCAGTTCTTC.

This clone has only a few counts. The chain couples TRBV7-2 to TRBJ2-3, with TRBD1 identical over 7 bases. The V segment lost 1 base and the J segment 2 bases; nucleotides outside the gene matches: 3. This CDR3 contains 15 residues. Germline V gene sequence: CDR1 SGHTA, CDR2 FQGNSA. CDR3 protein: CASSLGQGHTDTQYF. CDR3 coding DNA: TGTGCCAGCAGCTTAGGACAGGGACACACAGATACGCAGTATTTT.

The rearrangement links TRBV2 to TRBJ1-2; D gene ambiguous. Trimming left V 5 bases short and J 7 bases short, with 11 bases between. Germline assignment: CDR1 SNHLY and CDR2 FYNNEI. The CDR3 covers 12 residues. CDR3 nucleotides: TGTGCCAGCAGTAGGGTCGGTCTTGGCTACACCTTC. Translated, it gives CASSRVGLGYTF.

J is TRBJ2-1 and V is TRBV10-2; D unclear. CDR3 length: 12 residues. CDR1 is WSHSY, CDR2 SAAADI, per germline. The ends were cut back, 0 bases at V and 9 bases at J, with 6 bases in the middle. CDR3 DNA: TGCGCCAGCAGTGAGTCGGGAAGTGAGCAGTTCTTC. Protein product: CASSESGSEQFF.

CDR3 in amino acids: CATPPGARYEQYF. CDR3 sequence (DNA): TGCGCCACTCCTCCGGGGGCCCGCTACGAGCAGTACTTC. V gene TRBV10-1 combines with J gene TRBJ2-7, with D possibly being TRBD1 or TRBD2 (6 bases each). Germline CDR1 WNHNN, CDR2 SYGVQD (reference sequence). V was shortened by 10 bases and J by 3 bases, with 16 bases between the two germline ends. This CDR3 region has 13 residues.

This rearrangement joins TRBV7-8 to TRBJ1-5; unclear D gene. Germline assignment: CDR1 SGHVS and CDR2 FQNEAQ. This CDR3 has 16 amino acids. V dropped 0 bases and J dropped 7 bases, with 16 bases sitting between them. Here the CDR3 reads CASSLAISRVEQPQHF. The CDR3 DNA follows: TGTGCCAGCAGCTTAGCCATCAGTAGGGTAGAGCAGCCCCAGCATTTT.

The chain recombines TRBV15 with TRBJ2-3, with TRBD1 matching 10 bases. V shed 1 base and J 4 bases; nucleotides not matched to a gene: 2. The CDR3 spans 15 residues. Germline CDR1 is LNHNV and CDR2 is YYDKDF (reference sequence). The CDR3 loop reads CATSRGQGAADTQYF. CDR3 DNA: TGTGCCACCAGCAGAGGACAGGGGGCTGCAGATACGCAGTATTTT.

The CDR3: CASTQGTLRFSGANVLTF. CDR3 DNA sequence: TGTGCCAGTACCCAAGGGACACTCCGGTTCTCTGGGGCCAACGTCCTGACTTTC. The chain recombines TRBV19 with TRBJ2-6, with a weak D call TRBD1 (6 bases). Looked up from germline, CDR1 is LNHDA and CDR2 is SQIVND (reference sequence). The V gene lost 7 bases and the J gene lost 0 bases, with 19 bases spanning the gap. CDR3 size: 18 residues.

This chain uses TRBV6-4 with TRBJ2-1; 8 nucleotides match TRBD1. V was clipped by 0 bases and J by 12 bases; unmatched bases: 7. Germline-derived CDR1 and CDR2 are MRHNA and SNTAGT. The CDR3 loop spans 14 amino acids. CDR3 bases: TGTGCCAGCAGTGACTCGCCAGGGGGCCCCAGGCAGTTCTTC. Its translation: CASSDSPGGPRQFF.

The rearrangement joins TRBV6-4 to TRBJ1-5, with D tentatively TRBD1 (6 bases). This CDR3 spans 19 amino acids. Trimming shortened V by 6 bases and J by 6 bases, and 30 bases separated the two germline ends. In germline, CDR1 is MRHNA, CDR2 SNTAGT. The CDR3 bases are TGTGCCAGCAGCTTAACCTCCGGGACATCCACGCCACGAGGTCAGCCCCAGCATTTT. Translated: CASSLTSGTSTPRGQPQHF.

The J gene is TRBJ2-7, the V gene TRBV20-1; D is tentatively TRBD1 or TRBD2 (5 bases each). The length of the CDR3 is 14 residues. Per the germline V gene, CDR1 is DFQATT and CDR2 is SNEGSKA (reference sequence). The V end lost 6 bases, the J end lost 7 bases, and 22 bases lay between the germline ends. As DNA, the CDR3 is TGCAGTGCCAGTCTAAGTGGGGGAGAGGGAGAGCAGTACTTC. Amino acid sequence: CSASLSGGEGEQYF.

The chain has TRBV6-5 and TRBJ1-2, with TRBD1 matching over 7 bases. V lost 6 bases and J lost 4; bases outside the gene matches: 11. Germline V lookup: CDR1 MNHEY, CDR2 SVGAGI. The CDR3 runs 15 residues. CDR3 DNA: TGTGCCAGCAGCGGAGACAGGGCCCAAGGCTATGGCTACACCTTC. It encodes CASSGDRAQGYGYTF.

This clone was found once. V usage is TRBV6-5 and J usage is TRBJ1-5; TRBD1 agrees at 7 bases. V shed 6 bases, J shed 7 bases, and the junction held 12 bases outside the gene matches. In germline, CDR1 is MNHEY, CDR2 SVGAGI. This CDR3 has 15 amino acids. In DNA form, the CDR3 reads TGTGCCAGCAGGCCCTATGGGGCAGGGGGACAGCCCCAGCATTTT. It is translated as CASRPYGAGGQPQHF.

The chain joins TRBV6-4 to TRBJ1-2; 8 bases map to TRBD1. There are 17 residues in the CDR3. With 0 bases clipped from V and 8 bases from J, the junction kept 14 bases outside the gene matches. CDR1 is MRHNA, CDR2 SNTAGT, per germline. Here the CDR3 reads CASSDSFRQGNRDGYTF. The CDR3 DNA follows: TGTGCCAGCAGTGACTCTTTCCGACAGGGGAACAGGGACGGCTACACCTTC.